This T cell receptor (beta chain) was found in a study of radiotherapy plus CTLA-4 blockade in lung cancer. Study at large: Objective responses were documented in 15% to 20% of patients, with disease control in about 28%.

For this clone: Its antigen is undetermined.

Those patients who had chemo-refractory metastatic non-small-cell lung cancer were given focal radiation along with CTLA-4 blockade through ipilimumab. Sequencing used immunoSEQ multiplex PCR; TCRdb keeps in-frame clones, though not all of them. The sample has some 100,000 clones, about four fifths seen once. Germline assignment: CDR1 SNHLY and CDR2 FYNNEI. The CDR3 runs to 15 residues. Deletions cut 3 bases from V and 1 base from J, with 10 bases between. Study-wide points: Subsequent to radiotherapy plus ipilimumab, tumor-derived TCR clones underwent expansion in blood. Early blood T cell clone changes and increased post-radiation serum interferon-beta were reportedly the strongest response predictors.

The rearrangement uses TRBV2 and TRBJ2-1; TRBD1 is a possible D gene (6 bases). The TCR originated in a human donor with non-small cell lung cancer who had a partial response to radiotherapy plus ipilimumab. The specimen comprised peripheral blood, sampled from a patient treated with radiotherapy plus ipilimumab. The CDR3 here is CASSDQQGSYNEQFF. The CDR3, as DNA: TGTGCCAGCAGTGACCAACAGGGATCCTACAATGAGCAGTTCTTC.